The source of this T cell receptor (beta chain) is a study of T cells in Graves' hyperthyroidism and ophthalmopathy. This clonotype has a handful of counts. CDR1 MNHNS and CDR2 SASEGT come from the germline V gene. V gave up 6 bases and J gave up 3 bases, with 18 bases separating them. There are 15 residues in the CDR3. RNA transcripts provided the source from which TCR beta CDR3 regions were amplified. First-round RT-PCR targeting the TCR CDR3 was performed with the HTBI primer set. One entry per CDR3 protein, called by TCRdb with MiXCR from the multiplex PCR reads. Counted here are 600,000 or so distinct CDR3 sequences, about 17% occurring once; the ten biggest clones make up over 3.5%. Absent ophthalmopathy progression within 18 months defined stable Graves' hyperthyroidism.

The sample comprised blood. The chain links TRBV6-1 to TRBJ2-7, with a weak D call TRBD2 (5 bases). This clonotype was obtained from a woman aged 30 to 39 with Graves' hyperthyroidism. The CDR3: CASSLTSSTDYEQYF. For the CDR3, the DNA is TGTGCCAGCAGCCTCACTAGTTCTACGGACTACGAGCAGTACTTC.